What follows describes a single TCR beta chain. Its antigen is not known. V shed 2 bases, J shed 6 bases, and the junction held 25 bases outside the gene matches. CDR1 GTSNPN and CDR2 SVGIG come from the germline V gene (reference sequence). This CDR3 spans 21 amino acids. Thymus was obtained from resections taken during corrective heart surgery. Samples came from healthy Finnish infants during open corrective cardiac surgery. The repertoire was sequenced with immunoSEQ multiplex PCR; TCRdb's copy has only in-frame clones and lacks some. The sample contains under 95,000 clones, roughly 94% of which appear only once. The sample originates from a study of human thymus T cells. Study-wide results and caveats: Related research examined unrelated individuals and reported that their thymic repertoires overlapped highly. Thymic and blood repertoires appeared to show biased V and J gene usage.

The V gene is TRBV30, the J gene TRBJ1-1; 12 bases agree with TRBD1. Input material: thymus tissue. The TCR was taken from a girl in the first two years of life with a congenital heart defect but otherwise immunologically healthy. CDR3 sequence reads: CAWSLGGQGAKVRIGTAEAFF. The CDR3 bases are TGTGCCTGGAGTTTGGGGGGACAGGGGGCGAAGGTAAGGATAGGGACTGCTGAAGCTTTCTTT.